This TCR beta chain originates from a study of PD-1 blockade in classical Hodgkin lymphoma. Germline loops: CDR1 SGHNT, CDR2 YYREEE (reference sequence). This CDR3 spans 15 amino acids. The trim removed 4 bases at V and 3 bases at J, leaving 6 bases unmatched. Method: immunoSEQ multiplex PCR; TCRdb's copy keeps in-frame clones and lacks some. The sample includes tens of thousands of clones, roughly 92% of them seen just once. Indicated time point: cycle 4 day 1 (C4D1), after more than five weeks of nivolumab. Patients all relapsed after autologous stem cell transplantation, and there was variation in brentuximab vedotin exposure.

The TCR was taken from a human donor with classical Hodgkin lymphoma. The rearrangement uses TRBV5-4 and TRBJ2-3; 9 bases match TRBD2. The sequencing here drew on peripheral blood mononuclear cells (PBMCs), taken before the fourth cycle of nivolumab. Here the CDR3 reads CASSPREGGTDTQYF. CDR3 DNA sequence: TGTGCCAGCAGCCCGCGGGAGGGAGGGACAGATACGCAGTATTTT.